The text below deals with one TCR beta chain. The antigen it binds to is not known. No much larger clone exists at a distance of one base, and base qualities are not known. V and J lose 4 bases and 2 bases, and a span of 15 bases separates them. Measured from the cysteine to the phenylalanine, the CDR3 is 16 residues long. The DNA shown is the 48-base CDR3, in frame from base 1. CDR1 and CDR2, looked up from the germline V gene, are SNHLY and FYNNEI. This sample was included in a study of OX40 agonist ivuxolimab in advanced cancers. As for the study more broadly: Ivuxolimab, which targeted the costimulatory receptor OX40 (CD134), was an agonistic, fully human IgG2 monoclonal antibody. The dose-escalation cohort was 82.7% male with a mean age of about 60 years, ranging from roughly 23 to 90. The paper describes the monotherapy dose-escalation part (N of about 47 patients) of the phase I trial of ivuxolimab. Intravenous ivuxolimab was administered to patients every 2 weeks at six dose levels: 0.01, 0.1, 0.3, 1.5, 3 and 10 mg/kg. Partial responses were achieved by three dose-escalation patients, of whom one had hepatocellular carcinoma and two had cutaneous melanoma. Of the approximately 50 patients in dose escalation, around 20 had hepatocellular carcinoma, some 15 had melanoma, 9 had renal cell carcinoma and 9 had head and neck cancer. Prior anti-PD-1, anti-PD-L1 or anti-CTLA-4 therapy was permitted, and 40% of dose-escalation patients had received checkpoint inhibitors. Peripheral TCRbeta sequencing was intended to test whether TCR sequence diversity was altered and clonal T-cell expansion was caused by ivuxolimab. On the study overall, not on this receptor specifically: In partial responders in the 0.1-3.0 mg/kg groups, normalized peripheral clonal expansion was found to be among the lowest, especially among CD8+ T cells. Which antigens the clonally expanded peripheral T cells were specific for was not determined. After ivuxolimab, expanded clones were on average more numerous among CD8+ T cells than among CD4+ T cells. Low levels of normalized T-cell clonal expansion were also seen in some patients who did not respond. At doses from 0.1 to 3.0 mg/kg, clonal expansion was seen in both CD4+ and CD8+ blood T cells between baseline and week 6.

Patients with a history of autoimmune disease or receiving systemic immunosuppression were excluded from the trial. In every dose cohort, peripheral blood was drawn for TCR sequencing at baseline, cycle 4 day 1, and cycle 7 day 1. The samples were taken from a phase I, first-in-human, multicenter, open-label dose-escalation trial of ivuxolimab. Adults with locally advanced or metastatic melanoma, renal cell carcinoma, hepatocellular carcinoma or head and neck squamous cell carcinoma were enrolled in the trial. CD4+ and CD8+ T cells were sorted separately from peripheral blood before TCR sequencing. Genomic DNA was isolated from the sorted cells so that the TCRbeta CDR3 region could be sequenced. TCRbeta CDR3 regions were sequenced using the immunoSEQ Assay. Not all clones reach the TCRdb copy of this immuneACCESS table, which keeps in-frame sequences only. Checked studies attribute under half of the gap to unresolved V genes and leave the rest unexplained. The sample table holds roughly 29,000 clones, of which 90% were seen once. 24% of the sample goes to the ten largest clones.

The sequence was obtained from an adult with an advanced solid tumor such as melanoma, head and neck, liver or kidney cancer. In this chain, TRBV2 is recombined with TRBJ2-1; possibly the D gene is TRBD2, per 5 matching bases. The specimen was CD4+ or CD8+ T cells sorted from blood, collected in a trial of the OX40 agonist ivuxolimab. The sequenced DNA is TGTGCCAGCAGTGTGAGCTCAAGCGGAGCCTACAATGAGCAGTTCTTC. Its translation reads: CASSVSSSGAYNEQFF.